This passage covers 17 T cell receptor beta chains from one sample sequenced in a study of T cell responses to AZD1222 COVID-19 vaccine. Sequencing was performed with immunoSEQ multiplex PCR; in TCRdb, only in-frame clones are kept and a portion is missing. The profile covers 110,000 or so clones, with around nine tenths appearing a single time and 3.5% taken by the ten largest. The sample here was peripheral blood, taken 28 days after the second AZD1222 dose. These receptors all stem from an adult who received the AZD1222 COVID-19 vaccine.

A word on this clone: At one end, the junction sequence differs from germline, possibly due to a read error. Here the CDR3 DNA reads TGTGCCAGCGGGGGGAACGGGCAGCACTTC. Its protein is CASGGNGQHF. The V call is TRBV2, the J call TRBJ2-7, with a weak D call TRBD2 (6 bases). The CDR3 has 10 residues. In germline, CDR1 is SNHLY, CDR2 FYNNEI.

The rearrangement links TRBV11-2 to TRBJ2-1; D is undetermined. Germline loops: CDR1 SGHAT, CDR2 FQNNGV. The CDR3 covers 8 residues. Between the trimmed V and J ends, which lost 1 base and 16 bases, there was a span of 2 bases. DNA of the CDR3: TGTGCCAGCAGCTTAGGCTTCTTC. Protein product: CASSLGFF.

The chain has TRBV6-2 or TRBV6-3 and TRBJ2-2; 7 positions agree with TRBD2. The junction had 10 bases not matched to a gene; V was cut back by 1 base and J by 2 bases. The CDR3 has 18 residues. The germline gives CDR1 MNHEY, CDR2 SVGEGT. DNA for the CDR3: TGTGCCAGCAGTTACTGGAGGAGCGGGGTTGTAAACACCGGGGAGCTGTTTTTT. Its protein is CASSYWRSGVVNTGELFF.

To note about this clone: The same CDR3 is also encoded by other DNA sequences in this sample. This chain joins TRBV3-1 (or the pseudogene TRBV3-2) and TRBJ1-3; D call uncertain. V was clipped by 0 bases and J by 4 bases, with 4 bases between them. CDR3 size: 13 residues. Germline assignment: CDR1 LGHDT and CDR2 YNNKEL (reference sequence). In nucleotides, the CDR3 is TGTGCCAGCAGCCAAGATGAAGGAAACACCATATATTTT. Translating it yields CASSQDEGNTIYF.

This chain uses TRBV14 with TRBJ2-1; TRBD2 matches at 8 bases. This CDR3 comprises 15 residues. V was pared by 4 bases and J by 5 bases, with 7 bases of the junction left unmatched. CDR1 and CDR2 (germline): SGHDN, FVKESK. CDR3 residues: CASSPRTSIHNEQFF. The DNA of the CDR3 is TGTGCCAGCAGCCCACGGACTAGCATCCACAATGAGCAGTTCTTC.

The chain carries TRBV3-1 (or the pseudogene TRBV3-2) and TRBJ1-1, with D maybe TRBD1 (5 bases). The V and J ends lost 4 bases and 3 bases respectively, with 9 bases between them. Germline lookup yields CDR1 LGHDT and CDR2 YNNKEL (reference sequence). The CDR3 extends over 13 amino acids. DNA of the CDR3: TGTGCCAGCAGCCTAAGAGGGGACACTGAAGCTTTCTTT. This gives the protein CASSLRGDTEAFF.

V usage is TRBV10-1 and J usage is TRBJ2-2; a possible D gene is TRBD2 (7 bases). CDR3 size: 18 residues. The V gene lost 4 bases and the J gene lost 6 bases, with 24 bases spanning the gap. Germline V gene sequence: CDR1 WNHNN, CDR2 SYGVQD (reference sequence). This CDR3 is CASSGTDPRGGWAGELFF. DNA for the CDR3: TGCGCCAGCAGTGGCACCGACCCCCGCGGGGGCTGGGCCGGGGAGCTGTTTTTT.

The rearrangement links TRBV5-1 to TRBJ2-1; no clear D. The germline V gene has CDR1 SGHRS and CDR2 YFSETQ. V lost 0 bases and J lost 2, with 9 bases in between. The CDR3 runs 15 residues. The CDR3 protein is CASSLVVDTYNEQFF. CDR3 nucleotides: TGCGCCAGCAGCTTGGTCGTGGATACCTACAATGAGCAGTTCTTC.

This rearrangement joins TRBV28 to TRBJ1-3; D remains unclear. The CDR3 length is 14 residues. Germline CDR1 is MDHEN and CDR2 is SYDVKM. Trimming removed 1 base from V and 4 bases from J, with 8 bases in between. CDR3 sequence reads: CASSLSLGGNTIYF. As DNA, the CDR3 is TGTGCCAGCAGTTTATCTTTAGGAGGAAACACCATATATTTT.

This chain uses TRBV30 with TRBJ1-2, with D perhaps matching TRBD1 (6 bases). Trimming pared 7 bases from V and 4 bases from J, leaving 16 bases between. The CDR3 spans 13 residues. In germline, CDR1 is GTSNPN, CDR2 SVGIG (reference sequence). CDR3 bases: TGTGCCTCCAAACAGGGTTCCGGCTATGGCTACACCTTC. It encodes CASKQGSGYGYTF. The full variable domain, rest sourced from reference TRBV30 and TRBJ1-2, is SQTIHQWPATLVQPVGSPLSLECTVEGTSNPNLYWYRQAAGRGLQLLFYSVGIGQISSEVPQNLSASRPQDRQFILSSKKLLLSDSGFYLCASKQGSGYGYTFGSGTRLTVV.

The J gene is TRBJ1-5, the V gene TRBV3-1 (or the pseudogene TRBV3-2), with D uncertain. The V gene's germline CDR1 is LGHDT and CDR2 YNNKEL (reference sequence). The V and J ends lost 0 bases and 6 bases respectively, with 12 bases between them. CDR3 size: 15 residues. CDR3 in amino acids: CASSQDTGEPQPQHF. The CDR3 DNA follows: TGTGCCAGCAGCCAAGATACCGGGGAACCTCAGCCCCAGCATTTT.

The rearrangement uses TRBV2 and TRBJ1-2; D gene uncertain. V lost 7 bases and J 8 bases, leaving 17 bases between the germline ends. The CDR3 is made up of 13 amino acids. Per germline, CDR1 SNHLY and CDR2 FYNNEI. The CDR3 protein is CASMRVGLWGYTF. The CDR3 DNA reads TGTGCCAGCATGAGGGTGGGTTTGTGGGGCTACACCTTC.

V gene TRBV6-5 combines with J gene TRBJ2-7, with a possible D match to TRBD1 (6 bases). Germline CDR1 and CDR2: MNHEY and SVGAGI. V lost 2 bases and J lost 2, with 16 bases in between. The CDR3 covers 16 residues. The CDR3 DNA follows: TGTGCCAGCAGTTACGGGGCAGGGGCTGGAGCCTACGAGCAGTACTTC. It encodes CASSYGAGAGAYEQYF.

The chain joins TRBV7-2 to TRBJ1-2; D might be TRBD1 (6 bases). The germline V gene encodes CDR1 SGHTA and CDR2 FQGNSA. Trimming took 7 bases from V and 4 from J, leaving 16 bases between them. CDR3 size: 14 residues. The CDR3 sequence is CASIPGGHTYGYTF. The CDR3 region has the DNA TGTGCCAGCATCCCGGGGGGCCACACCTATGGCTACACCTTC.

The chain is built from TRBV9 and TRBJ1-2, with 7 bases fitting TRBD1. CDR1 is SGDLS, CDR2 YYNGEE, per germline. The V and J ends lost 0 bases and 7 bases, in that order; junction bases with no gene match: 6. The CDR3 covers 14 residues. The CDR3 DNA reads as TGTGCCAGCAGCGTAGGGGAGGGGGCGCTTGGCTACACCTTC. It is translated as CASSVGEGALGYTF.

This rearrangement joins TRBV5-1 to TRBJ1-4; 8 positions match TRBD1. This CDR3 contains 18 residues. The ends lost 0 bases at V and 0 bases at J; junction bases unmatched: 7. The germline CDR1 and CDR2 sequences are SGHRS and YFSETQ. In nucleotides, the CDR3 is TGCGCCAGCAGCTTGGCCACAGGGGGGTTGCCAACTAATGAAAAACTGTTTTTT. Amino acids: CASSLATGGLPTNEKLFF.

The chain uses TRBV11-3 and TRBJ2-7, with 7 nucleotides matching TRBD2. CDR3 size: 14 residues. The germline CDR1 and CDR2 sequences are SGHNT and YENEEA. V shed 0 bases and J 3 bases; nucleotides not matched to a gene: 2. The CDR3 coding sequence is TGTGCCAGCAGCTTAGATCCGGGGGGCTACGAGCAGTACTTC. Translation: CASSLDPGGYEQYF. Full variable domain (outside the CDR3, taken from reference TRBV11-3 and TRBJ2-7): EAGVVQSPRYKIIEKKQPVAFWCNPISGHNTLYWYLQNLGQGPELLIRYENEEAVDDSQLPKDRFSAERLKGVDSTLKIQPAELGDSAVYLCASSLDPGGYEQYFGPGTRLTVT.